This T cell receptor (beta chain) was sequenced in a study of T cell repertoires in cytomegalovirus infection (dated by TCRdb to the late 2010s). Background for the entire study: The peptide stimulations were aimed at well-studied HLA-B-restricted epitopes as well as recently identified HLA-C-restricted CMV epitopes, whose presentation resists viral immunomodulation. Because public TCR beta signatures pointed to carriage of CMV infection together with the matching HLA type, the HLA type of each donor mattered for the analysis.

Of note for this clonotype: Its antigen has not been determined. Per-nucleotide qualities are absent, and no much larger clonotype sits a single base away.

Sequenced using an Illumina HiSeq 1500. TCRdb cleaned the public reads at Q25 with fastp, built clones with MiXCR and kept in-frame beta chains. Every entry covers one CDR3 protein and lists the most common genes and DNA from its rows. The sample records a few hundred thousand distinct CDR3 sequences, around 30% of which are singletons. The top ten constitute about 17% of the sample. The treatment or condition label here, explained by the study, means: in vitro stimulation with specific CMV peptide epitopes to enrich CMV-specific T cells. CDR1 and CDR2 are read off the germline V gene as SQVTM and ANQGSEA. V loses 3 bases at its end and J loses 10 bases; junction bases beyond the gene matches: 11. Counted from cysteine to phenylalanine, this CDR3 has 13 amino acids. Only CDR3 DNA remains: 39 bases, in frame from the first base. Study-wide findings and limitations: In both this cohort and an independent cohort of 352 donors, the cumulative frequency of public TCR beta family members distinguished carriers of CMV infection plus the relevant HLA type. In the ex vivo response, HLA-C-restricted CMV-specific TCR beta clonotypes were dominant, and in two of eight donors the single most frequent clonotype came from this HLA-C-restricted group.

This sample comprised cultured PBMCs, obtained from culture after CMV antigen stimulation. The chain uses TRBV29-1 and TRBJ1-1, with 7 bases aligning to TRBD1. The source of this sequence is a human donor in good health (CMV status not recorded). Some clones in this sample may be carry-over from other donors' samples. The DNA reads as follows: TGCAGCGTTGATCAAGCAGGGGGGGCTTCAGCTTTCTTT. Its product reads: CSVDQAGGASAFF. Extended through the reference TRBV29-1 and TRBJ1-1 proteins, this CDR3 yields the full variable domain: SAVISQKPSRDICQRGTSLTIQCQVDSQVTMMFWYRQQPGQSLTLIATANQGSEATYESGFVIDKFPISRPNLTFSTLTVSNMSPEDSSIYLCSVDQAGGASAFFGQGTRLTVV.